Below, 29 T cell receptor beta chains from the same sample are listed, as sequenced in a study of CD8 T cells in ankylosing spondylitis. Each CDR3 protein gets one entry after TCRdb re-called the 5' RACE reads with MiXCR. The sample records 700,000 or so distinct CDR3 sequences, roughly 19% being singletons. Study-wide results and limits: A TCR beta motif of about 8 highly homologous variants seemed to mark ankylosing spondylitis blood.

No cognate antigen is known for these TCRs. Input material: blood, either unsorted or a sorted T cell fraction (not recorded which). The receptors originated from a male donor with ankylosing spondylitis.

V and J are TRBV6-1 and TRBJ2-2, with unresolved D. The V and J ends lost 7 bases and 3 bases respectively, with 15 bases between them. This CDR3 has 15 residues. CDR1 and CDR2 (germline): MNHNS, SASEGT. The CDR3 region has the DNA TGTGCCAGCACCCGAGGTGGCACGTACACCGGGGAGCTGTTTTTT. This gives the protein CASTRGGTYTGELFF.

This clonotype was counted a few times. V and J are TRBV7-2 and TRBJ2-1; D unresolved. The V and J ends lost 1 base and 7 bases respectively, with 11 bases between them. Germline CDR1 and CDR2: SGHTA and FQGNSA. This CDR3 is built from 14 residues. This CDR3 reads CASSLDGATNEQFF. The CDR3 region has the DNA TGTGCCAGCAGCTTAGACGGCGCTACTAATGAGCAGTTCTTC.

The chain couples TRBV29-1 to TRBJ2-4, with TRBD2 as a possible D gene (6 bases). Trimming removed 7 bases from V and 0 bases from J, with 28 bases in between. CDR3 length: 19 residues. Germline loops: CDR1 SQVTM, CDR2 ANQGSEA. The CDR3 sequence: CSASSLAWGPSLAKNIQYF. The CDR3, as DNA: TGCAGCGCTTCCTCTCTAGCGTGGGGTCCATCTCTAGCCAAAAACATTCAGTACTTC.

The CDR3 DNA is TGTGCCAGCAGCTTAGTAGGGACTAGCGGGAGTGGCGGGGAGCTGTTTTTT. Protein: CASSLVGTSGSGGELFF. The chain couples TRBV7-2 to TRBJ2-2; 14 bases fit TRBD2. Germline CDR1 is SGHTA and CDR2 is FQGNSA. The CDR3 covers 17 residues. Trimming cost V 1 base and J 7 bases; bases outside gene matches: 5.

Ten or more counts support this clonotype. This chain's CDR3 is CASSLGQGKGTGELFF. As DNA, the CDR3 is TGTGCCAGCAGTTTAGGGCAGGGTAAAGGCACCGGGGAGCTGTTTTTT. This chain joins TRBV12-3 or TRBV12-4 and TRBJ2-2; tentative D call: TRBD1 (5 bases). V dropped 1 base and J dropped 4 bases, with 13 bases sitting between them. The CDR3 contains 16 residues.

The V and J genes are TRBV9 and TRBJ2-1, with D unclear. CDR1 SGDLS and CDR2 YYNGEE come from the germline V gene. V dropped 4 bases and J dropped 10 bases, with 9 bases sitting between them. The CDR3 is 11 amino acids. CDR3 DNA sequence: TGTGCCAGCAGCAACGGCTGGGAGCAGTTCTTC. This gives the protein CASSNGWEQFF.

This clonotype was counted a few times. The chain links TRBV3-1 to TRBJ2-1; 13 nucleotides line up with TRBD2. With 1 base clipped from V and 5 bases from J, the junction kept 2 bases outside the gene matches. In germline, CDR1 is LGHDT, CDR2 YNNKEL (reference sequence). The CDR3 has 16 amino acids. CDR3 nucleotide sequence: TGTGCCAGCAGCCAAGGCGGACTAGCGGGGGACAATGAGCAGTTCTTC. Protein product: CASSQGGLAGDNEQFF.

The rearrangement joins TRBV14 to TRBJ2-3; 8 positions match TRBD2. The CDR3 is 16 amino acids. The V gene's germline CDR1 is SGHDN and CDR2 FVKESK. The J segment lost 4 bases and the V segment lost 3 bases, leaving 9 bases of the junction unmatched. CDR3 DNA: TGTGCCAGCAGCCACAGACGGCCTAGCGGGTCAGATACGCAGTATTTT. Residues: CASSHRRPSGSDTQYF.

The rearrangement links TRBV7-2 to TRBJ2-7; 9 bases are a match to TRBD2. CDR3 length equals 14 residues. CDR1 and CDR2 from the germline V gene are SGHTA and FQGNSA. Trimming cost V 4 bases and J 4 bases; bases outside gene matches: 5. The CDR3 nucleotides read TGTGCCAGCAGCTCAGCTAGCGGGAATTACGAGCAGTACTTC. Amino acid sequence: CASSSASGNYEQYF.

The chain uses TRBV19 and TRBJ2-5, with TRBD1 as a possible D gene (6 bases). There are 15 residues in the CDR3. V was clipped by 3 bases and J by 2 bases, with 13 bases between them. Per germline, CDR1 LNHDA and CDR2 SQIVND (reference sequence). The CDR3 DNA is TGTGCCAGTAGTATCTTGCTTACAGGGCAAGAGACCCAGTACTTC. This gives the protein CASSILLTGQETQYF.

A few counts support this clonotype. The chain combines TRBV7-8 with TRBJ2-1, with D maybe TRBD2 (6 bases). The V end was cut by 7 bases, the J end by 0 bases, with 13 bases between. The V gene's germline CDR1 is SGHVS and CDR2 FQNEAQ. The CDR3 runs 15 residues. DNA for the CDR3: TGTGCCAGCACAATCTGGGGGGACTCCTACAATGAGCAGTTCTTC. It yields the protein CASTIWGDSYNEQFF.

This clonotype turned up a few times. The chain couples TRBV9 to TRBJ1-3; no definite D call. The CDR3 length is 16 residues. The germline V gene encodes CDR1 SGDLS and CDR2 YYNGEE. V shed 4 bases and J shed 0 bases, with 14 bases lying between them. Here the CDR3 DNA reads TGTGCCAGCAGCCCCCGTGAGACCCTCTCTGGAAACACCATATATTTT. Amino acids: CASSPRETLSGNTIYF.

The gene calls are TRBV6-1 and TRBJ2-7; D ambiguous. Per the germline V gene, CDR1 is MNHNS and CDR2 is SASEGT. The CDR3 is 15 residues long. Trimming took 6 bases from V and 7 from J, leaving 22 bases between them. The CDR3: CASSPRRAGLNEQYF. The CDR3 DNA reads TGTGCCAGCAGCCCCCGCCGTGCAGGCTTGAATGAGCAGTACTTC.

This clonotype was counted many times. CDR3 in DNA: TGCGCCAGCAGCCGCTCGACTAGCGTCACCTCAGATACGCAGTATTTT. Translating it yields CASSRSTSVTSDTQYF. This chain uses TRBV4-3 with TRBJ2-3; 8 positions agree with TRBD2. The CDR3 runs to 16 residues. The junction had 10 bases not matched to a gene; V was cut back by 4 bases and J by 4 bases. The V gene's germline CDR1 is LGHNA and CDR2 YSLEER.

The chain combines TRBV4-1 with TRBJ1-4, with D perhaps matching TRBD1 (5 bases). The length of the CDR3 is 16 residues. Germline loops: CDR1 MGHRA, CDR2 YSYEKL. The ends were cut back, 0 bases at V and 7 bases at J, with 15 bases in the middle. CDR3 in DNA: TGCGCCAGCAGCCAAGATTTGCCAGGGCGAGTTGAAAAACTGTTTTTT. This gives the protein CASSQDLPGRVEKLFF.

This clonotype showed up just a few times. The chain joins TRBV3-1 to TRBJ2-5; no definite D call. CDR3 size: 14 residues. Trimming removed 4 bases at V and 5 bases at J, with 14 bases between. CDR1 and CDR2 (germline): LGHDT, YNNKEL (reference sequence). The CDR3 is CASSPDGSRETQYF. For the CDR3, the DNA is TGTGCCAGCAGCCCAGATGGCTCTAGGGAGACCCAGTACTTC.

The rearrangement uses TRBV6-5 and TRBJ2-1; the match to TRBD2 covers 7 bases. There are 17 residues in the CDR3. J was trimmed by 6 bases and V by 3 bases; bases with no gene match: 14. The germline V gene encodes CDR1 MNHEY and CDR2 SVGAGI. CDR3 DNA: TGTGCCAGCAGTTATCGAGTGGAGGTCGGGGGGAGCAATGAGCAGTTCTTC. This sequence encodes CASSYRVEVGGSNEQFF.

This clonotype turned up a few times. The chain carries TRBV20-1 and TRBJ1-2; no firm D call. Germline loops: CDR1 DFQATT, CDR2 SNEGSKA (reference sequence). CDR3 length: 12 residues. V dropped 4 bases and J dropped 2 bases, with 8 bases sitting between them. The CDR3 sequence is CSATDPNYGYTF. The CDR3 bases are TGCAGTGCTACCGACCCAAACTATGGCTACACCTTC.

The sample holds a few counts of this clonotype. The rearrangement joins TRBV10-2 to TRBJ2-1, with a tentative D call TRBD2 (5 bases). V lost 10 bases, J lost 0 bases, and 16 bases lay in between. This CDR3 region has 15 residues. Germline V gene data show CDR1 as WSHSY and CDR2 as SAAADI. CDR3 nucleotide sequence: TGCGCCACCCTCCTGGCGGGTAGCTCCTACAATGAGCAGTTCTTC. Its protein is CATLLAGSSYNEQFF.

This clonotype has only a few counts. This chain links TRBV4-1 with TRBJ1-1, with D uncertain. The CDR3 is 13 amino acids. Germline loops: CDR1 MGHRA, CDR2 YSYEKL. Trimming left V 1 base short and J 6 bases short, with 9 bases between. Here the CDR3 DNA reads TGCGCCAGCAGCCAAGGGAGACCCGCTGAAGCTTTCTTT. The encoded protein is CASSQGRPAEAFF.

This clonotype was seen a few times. V and J are TRBV12-3 or TRBV12-4 and TRBJ2-5; D is perhaps TRBD2 (6 bases). V lost 7 bases and J 2 bases, leaving 17 bases between the germline ends. The CDR3 extends over 15 amino acids. CDR3 in amino acids: CASTRGRGGQETQYF. CDR3 DNA sequence: TGTGCCAGCACAAGAGGTAGAGGAGGGCAAGAGACCCAGTACTTC.

This clonotype was counted between two and nine times. Here the CDR3 DNA reads TGCAGTGCTAGTGCTCGAGGGAATTCACCCCTCCACTTT. This translates into CSASARGNSPLHF. The V and J genes are TRBV20-1 and TRBJ1-6; D is ambiguous. The germline gives CDR1 DFQATT, CDR2 SNEGSKA (reference sequence). The CDR3 is 13 amino acids. Trimming took off 3 bases at V and 7 bases at J, with 10 bases between the two ends.

This clonotype has just a few counts. V and J are TRBV9 and TRBJ2-2, with TRBD2 matching over 7 bases. The CDR3 runs to 16 residues. The ends lost 5 bases at V and 4 bases at J; junction bases unmatched: 11. CDR1 is SGDLS, CDR2 YYNGEE, per germline. This CDR3 reads CASSKTGTTSTGELFF. CDR3 in DNA: TGTGCCAGCAGTAAAACCGGGACTACCTCCACCGGGGAGCTGTTTTTT.

This clonotype came up many times. The chain carries TRBV4-1 and TRBJ2-1; 10 nucleotides line up with TRBD2. Losses at the gene ends were 1 base for V and 1 base for J; bases not matched to a gene: 1. The CDR3 totals 16 residues. CDR1 MGHRA and CDR2 YSYEKL come from the germline V gene. The CDR3 region is CASSQVLAGSYNEQFF. The CDR3 coding sequence is TGCGCCAGCAGCCAAGTACTAGCGGGGTCCTACAATGAGCAGTTCTTC.

V usage is TRBV20-1 and J usage is TRBJ2-3, with TRBD2 identical over 7 bases. J gave up 3 bases and V 4 bases, and 4 bases lay outside the gene matches. Germline V CDR1 and CDR2: DFQATT, SNEGSKA (reference sequence). The CDR3 is made up of 13 amino acids. The CDR3 sequence is CSAKTGGTDTQYF. The CDR3 DNA follows: TGCAGTGCTAAAACGGGGGGTACAGATACGCAGTATTTT.

The genes are TRBV4-1 and TRBJ2-5; a possible D gene is TRBD1 (6 bases). V lost 4 bases and J lost 2, with 14 bases in between. Germline CDR1 reads MGHRA; CDR2 reads YSYEKL. This CDR3 has 15 amino acids. The CDR3 DNA is TGCGCCAGCAGCCCGCCGGGGACACAGCAAGAGACCCAGTACTTC. It codes for CASSPPGTQQETQYF.

This clonotype was observed a few times. V is TRBV12-3 or TRBV12-4 and J is TRBJ2-2, with a possible D match to TRBD2 (6 bases). V dropped 6 bases and J dropped 3 bases, with 11 bases sitting between them. The CDR3 sequence is 14 residues long. CDR3 in DNA: TGTGCCAGCAGCTCGGGGGTCGACACCGGGGAGCTGTTTTTT. Translated, it gives CASSSGVDTGELFF.

This clonotype was found many times. The chain carries TRBV29-1 and TRBJ1-1; a weak D match, TRBD1 (6 bases). Trimming shortened V by 6 bases and J by 6 bases, and 23 bases separated the two germline ends. The CDR3 spans 15 residues. Germline CDR1 SQVTM, CDR2 ANQGSEA. The chain's CDR3 is CSVGPLGGQTAEAFF. The CDR3 nucleotides read TGCAGCGTCGGCCCTTTGGGGGGGCAAACGGCTGAAGCTTTCTTT.

The chain couples TRBV7-2 to TRBJ2-5, with TRBD2 matching 7 bases. There are 17 residues in the CDR3. With V trimmed by 1 base and J by 4 bases, 12 bases remained unmatched. CDR1 and CDR2 from the germline V gene are SGHTA and FQGNSA. The DNA of the CDR3 is TGTGCCAGCAGCTTAGTAGCGGCGGCGGGAGTAAGAGAGACCCAGTACTTC. The encoded protein is CASSLVAAAGVRETQYF.